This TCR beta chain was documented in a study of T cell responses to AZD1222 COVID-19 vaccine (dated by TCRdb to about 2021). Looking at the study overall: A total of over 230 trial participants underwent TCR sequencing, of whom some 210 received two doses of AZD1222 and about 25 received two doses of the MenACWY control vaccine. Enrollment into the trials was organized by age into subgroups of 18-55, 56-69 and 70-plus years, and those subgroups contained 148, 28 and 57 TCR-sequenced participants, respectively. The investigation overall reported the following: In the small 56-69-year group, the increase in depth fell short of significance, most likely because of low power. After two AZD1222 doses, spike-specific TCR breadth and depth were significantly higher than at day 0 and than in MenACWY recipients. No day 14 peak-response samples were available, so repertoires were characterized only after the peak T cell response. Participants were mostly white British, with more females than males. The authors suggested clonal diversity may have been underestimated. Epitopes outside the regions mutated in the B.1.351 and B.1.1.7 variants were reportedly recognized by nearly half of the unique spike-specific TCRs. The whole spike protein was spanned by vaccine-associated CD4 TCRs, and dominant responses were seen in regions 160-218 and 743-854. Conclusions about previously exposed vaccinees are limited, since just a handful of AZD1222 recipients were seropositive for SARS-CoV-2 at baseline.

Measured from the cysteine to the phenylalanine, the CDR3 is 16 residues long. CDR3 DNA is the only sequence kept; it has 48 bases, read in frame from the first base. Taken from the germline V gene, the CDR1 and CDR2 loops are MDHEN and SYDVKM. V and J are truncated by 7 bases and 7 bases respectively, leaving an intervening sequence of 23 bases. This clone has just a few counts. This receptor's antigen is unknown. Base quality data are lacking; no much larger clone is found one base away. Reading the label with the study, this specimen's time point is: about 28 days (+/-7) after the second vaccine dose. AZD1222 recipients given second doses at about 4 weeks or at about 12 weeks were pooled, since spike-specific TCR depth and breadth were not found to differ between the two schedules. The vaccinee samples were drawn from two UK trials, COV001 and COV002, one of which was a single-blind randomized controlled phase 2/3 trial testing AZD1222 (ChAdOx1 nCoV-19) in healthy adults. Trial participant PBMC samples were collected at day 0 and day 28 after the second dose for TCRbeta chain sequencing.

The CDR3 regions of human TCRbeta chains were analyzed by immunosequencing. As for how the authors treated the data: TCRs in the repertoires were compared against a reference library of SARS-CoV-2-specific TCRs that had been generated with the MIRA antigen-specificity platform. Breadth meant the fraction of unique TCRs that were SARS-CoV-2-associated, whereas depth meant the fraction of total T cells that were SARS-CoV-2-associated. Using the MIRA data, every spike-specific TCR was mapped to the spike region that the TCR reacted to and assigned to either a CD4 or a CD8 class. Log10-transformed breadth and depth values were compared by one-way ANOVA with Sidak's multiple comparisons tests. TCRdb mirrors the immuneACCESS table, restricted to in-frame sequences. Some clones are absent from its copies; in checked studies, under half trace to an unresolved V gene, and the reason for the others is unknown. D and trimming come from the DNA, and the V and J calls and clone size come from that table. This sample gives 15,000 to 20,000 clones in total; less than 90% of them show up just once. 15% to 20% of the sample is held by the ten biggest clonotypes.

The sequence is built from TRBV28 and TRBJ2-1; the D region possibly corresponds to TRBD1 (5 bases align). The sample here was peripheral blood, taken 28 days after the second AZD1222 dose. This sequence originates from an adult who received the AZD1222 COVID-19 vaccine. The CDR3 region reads CASKPLLRRQFNEQFF. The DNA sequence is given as TGTGCCAGCAAACCCTTATTGAGGAGACAGTTTAATGAGCAGTTCTTC. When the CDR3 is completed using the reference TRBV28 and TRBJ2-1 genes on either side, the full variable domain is DVKVTQSSRYLVKRTGEKVFLECVQDMDHENMFWYRQDPGLGLRLIYFSYDVKMKEKGDIPEGYSVSREKKERFSLILESASTNQTSMYLCASKPLLRRQFNEQFFGPGTRLTVL.